This is a list of T cell receptor beta chains from one sample in a study of T cell responses to AZD1222 COVID-19 vaccine. TCRdb keeps only in-frame clones here, not all; method: immunoSEQ multiplex PCR. The data contain more than 80,000 clones, roughly 88% of them singletons. The material sequenced was peripheral blood, taken on day 0 of AZD1222 vaccination. These receptors were taken from an adult in good health. Each CDR3 is given with its conserved first and last residue. Each record gives: V gene, CDR3 length, J gene, clone size, CDR3 protein. Only part of the rows carry a size: once, few, many, or a class if the clone is expanded.

V gene: TRBV5-1
CDR3 length: 15
J gene: TRBJ2-1
clone size: .
CDR3 protein: CASSETGESYNEQFF

V gene: TRBV6-6
CDR3 length: 14
J gene: TRBJ1-5
clone size: .
CDR3 protein: CASISDSINQPQHF

V gene: TRBV6-6
CDR3 length: 15
J gene: TRBJ2-7
clone size: .
CDR3 protein: CASSYGGQGAREQYF

V gene: TRBV7-9
CDR3 length: 14
J gene: TRBJ1-2
clone size: .
CDR3 protein: CASSLEQGNHGYTF

V gene: TRBV6-5
CDR3 length: 14
J gene: TRBJ1-1
clone size: .
CDR3 protein: CASRPGTVNTEAFF

V gene: TRBV7-8
CDR3 length: 15
J gene: TRBJ1-5
clone size: few
CDR3 protein: CASSLDPRSNQPQHF

V gene: TRBV18
CDR3 length: 16
J gene: TRBJ1-5
clone size: .
CDR3 protein: CASSPTGTSPNQPQHF

V gene: TRBV19
CDR3 length: 14
J gene: TRBJ1-1
clone size: .
CDR3 protein: CASRSEARWTEAFF

V gene: TRBV2
CDR3 length: 17
J gene: TRBJ1-5
clone size: .
CDR3 protein: CASSPVGSAQSNQPQHF

V gene: TRBV10-3
CDR3 length: 12
J gene: TRBJ1-6
clone size: .
CDR3 protein: CATWTGIQPLHF

V gene: TRBV28
CDR3 length: 14
J gene: TRBJ1-2
clone size: .
CDR3 protein: CASSPSRRFSGYTF

V gene: TRBV19
CDR3 length: 14
J gene: TRBJ1-4
clone size: .
CDR3 protein: CASRRGSTNEKLFF

V gene: TRBV6-5
CDR3 length: 14
J gene: TRBJ2-1
clone size: .
CDR3 protein: CASRTSGRLDEQFF

V gene: TRBV27
CDR3 length: 13
J gene: TRBJ1-5
clone size: medium-sized
CDR3 protein: CASSFMGNQPQHF

V gene: TRBV3-1/TRBV3-2
CDR3 length: 14
J gene: TRBJ1-5
clone size: .
CDR3 protein: CASSQEYSNQPQHF

V gene: TRBV28
CDR3 length: 14
J gene: TRBJ1-5
clone size: few
CDR3 protein: CASSLGGQGQPQHF

V gene: TRBV7-9
CDR3 length: 14
J gene: TRBJ2-3
clone size: .
CDR3 protein: CASSLGTTTDTQYF

V gene: TRBV19
CDR3 length: 12
J gene: TRBJ1-1
clone size: many
CDR3 protein: CASSIRRAEAFF

V gene: TRBV27
CDR3 length: 14
J gene: TRBJ2-3
clone size: .
CDR3 protein: CASSGRTSPDTQYF

V gene: TRBV4-1
CDR3 length: 15
J gene: TRBJ2-3
clone size: .
CDR3 protein: CASSPWAGGTDTQYF

V gene: TRBV9
CDR3 length: 16
J gene: TRBJ1-2
clone size: .
CDR3 protein: CASSGPVEGAENGYTF

V gene: TRBV3-1/TRBV3-2
CDR3 length: 15
J gene: TRBJ1-2
clone size: .
CDR3 protein: CASSPDQGPRYGYTF

V gene: TRBV19
CDR3 length: 12
J gene: TRBJ2-2
clone size: .
CDR3 protein: CASWLGGCPGVF

V gene: TRBV19
CDR3 length: 13
J gene: TRBJ2-1
clone size: .
CDR3 protein: CASSNGVVNEQFF

V gene: TRBV19
CDR3 length: 15
J gene: TRBJ2-3
clone size: .
CDR3 protein: CASSESSGSMDTQYF

V gene: TRBV19
CDR3 length: 13
J gene: TRBJ1-1
clone size: .
CDR3 protein: CASGFNRDTEAFF

V gene: TRBV5-1
CDR3 length: 14
J gene: TRBJ1-2
clone size: .
CDR3 protein: CASTPSPGNYGYTF

V gene: TRBV19
CDR3 length: 17
J gene: TRBJ2-1
clone size: .
CDR3 protein: CASSTSHGASSYNEQFF

V gene: TRBV18
CDR3 length: 17
J gene: TRBJ2-7
clone size: .
CDR3 protein: CASSRPGLAGGRYEQYF

V gene: TRBV5-6
CDR3 length: 15
J gene: TRBJ2-7
clone size: .
CDR3 protein: CASSLSWTGAYEQYF

V gene: TRBV28
CDR3 length: 12
J gene: TRBJ2-7
clone size: .
CDR3 protein: CASTRQGYEQYF

V gene: TRBV12-3/TRBV12-4
CDR3 length: 13
J gene: TRBJ1-5
clone size: .
CDR3 protein: CASTPDGGQPQHF

V gene: TRBV4-2
CDR3 length: 16
J gene: TRBJ2-1
clone size: once
CDR3 protein: CASSQHSGRVSNEQFF

V gene: TRBV10-3
CDR3 length: 14
J gene: TRBJ1-5
clone size: .
CDR3 protein: CAISGQGRDQPQHF

V gene: TRBV4-3
CDR3 length: 16
J gene: TRBJ2-1
clone size: once
CDR3 protein: CASSQEGGESYNEQFF

V gene: TRBV6-5
CDR3 length: 13
J gene: TRBJ1-1
clone size: .
CDR3 protein: CASRRGPNTEAFF

V gene: TRBV10-1
CDR3 length: 15
J gene: TRBJ2-2
clone size: .
CDR3 protein: CATQTGTANTGELFF

V gene: TRBV18
CDR3 length: 16
J gene: TRBJ2-1
clone size: .
CDR3 protein: CASSPNTGTGGLRQFF

V gene: TRBV4-1
CDR3 length: 17
J gene: TRBJ1-2
clone size: .
CDR3 protein: CASSRGVGDRGVSGYTF

V gene: TRBV6-6
CDR3 length: 12
J gene: TRBJ2-7
clone size: .
CDR3 protein: CASNGWTYEQYF

V gene: TRBV28
CDR3 length: 12
J gene: TRBJ2-7
clone size: .
CDR3 protein: CASTTRGSEQYF

V gene: TRBV27
CDR3 length: 15
J gene: TRBJ2-7
clone size: .
CDR3 protein: CASSLGTQGGYEQYF

V gene: TRBV4-3
CDR3 length: 14
J gene: TRBJ2-1
clone size: .
CDR3 protein: CASSVSHLAAEQFF

V gene: TRBV7-8
CDR3 length: 16
J gene: TRBJ1-3
clone size: .
CDR3 protein: CASSKDREALGNTIYF

V gene: TRBV28
CDR3 length: 14
J gene: TRBJ1-6
clone size: few
CDR3 protein: CASRGHGVNSPLHF

V gene: TRBV5-1
CDR3 length: 14
J gene: TRBJ1-3
clone size: .
CDR3 protein: CASSLAGTGNTIYF

V gene: TRBV15
CDR3 length: 13
J gene: TRBJ1-6
clone size: .
CDR3 protein: CATSLGGDSPLHF

V gene: TRBV2
CDR3 length: 16
J gene: TRBJ2-1
clone size: once
CDR3 protein: CASSISGRPRDNEQFF

V gene: TRBV5-1
CDR3 length: 14
J gene: TRBJ2-1
clone size: .
CDR3 protein: CASSRGSGANEQFF

V gene: TRBV10-3
CDR3 length: 13
J gene: TRBJ1-1
clone size: few
CDR3 protein: CAISAQGATEAFF

V gene: TRBV5-5
CDR3 length: 16
J gene: TRBJ1-6
clone size: .
CDR3 protein: CASSSGDGGYNSPLHF